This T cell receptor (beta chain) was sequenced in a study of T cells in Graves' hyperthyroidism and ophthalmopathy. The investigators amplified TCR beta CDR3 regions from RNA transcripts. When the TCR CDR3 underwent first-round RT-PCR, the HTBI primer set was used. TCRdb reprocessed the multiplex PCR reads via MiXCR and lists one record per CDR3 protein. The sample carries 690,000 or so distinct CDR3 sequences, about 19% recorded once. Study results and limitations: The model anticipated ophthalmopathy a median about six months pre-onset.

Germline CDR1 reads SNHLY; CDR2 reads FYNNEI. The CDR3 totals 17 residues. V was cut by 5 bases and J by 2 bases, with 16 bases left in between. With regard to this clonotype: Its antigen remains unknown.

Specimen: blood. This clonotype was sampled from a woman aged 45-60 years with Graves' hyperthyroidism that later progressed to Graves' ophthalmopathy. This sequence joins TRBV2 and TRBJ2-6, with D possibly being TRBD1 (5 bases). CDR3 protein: CASSRVYQGTGANVLTF. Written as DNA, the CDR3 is TGTGCCAGCAGTCGGGTCTACCAGGGCACTGGGGCCAACGTCCTGACTTTC. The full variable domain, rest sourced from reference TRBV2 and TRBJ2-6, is EPEVTQTPSHQVTQMGQEVILRCVPISNHLYFYWYRQILGQKVEFLVSFYNNEISEKSEIFDDQFSVERPDGSNFTLKIRSTKLEDSAMYFCASSRVYQGTGANVLTFGAGSRLTVL.